One and the same sample provided the 12 T cell receptor beta chains below, sequenced in a study of blood T cell repertoires in COVID-19. Data came from immunoSEQ multiplex PCR; TCRdb stores just in-frame clones and leaves some out. The table has 250,000 or so clones, about 89% seen once. Sequencing was carried out using PBMCs or T cells enriched from blood (not recorded which). The source is a man aged 35-49 years who had recovered from COVID-19.

This rearrangement joins TRBV19 to TRBJ2-1, with a weak D call TRBD2 (5 bases). Germline V CDR1 and CDR2: LNHDA, SQIVND (reference sequence). The CDR3 length is 16 residues. V lost 2 bases and J 0 bases, leaving 11 bases between the germline ends. The DNA for the CDR3 is TGTGCCAGTAGTATAACGACTGGGAGCTCCTACAATGAGCAGTTCTTC. The encoded protein is CASSITTGSSYNEQFF.

This chain connects TRBV27 to TRBJ2-2; D is ambiguous. Trimming shortened V by 3 bases and J by 1 base, and 9 bases separated the two germline ends. CDR3 size: 15 residues. Germline CDR1 MNHEY, CDR2 SMNVEV (reference sequence). CDR3 DNA sequence: TGTGCCAGCAGTTTTTGGGCAGGGAACACCGGGGAGCTGTTTTTT. Its protein product is CASSFWAGNTGELFF.

The chain carries TRBV7-8 and TRBJ2-3; TRBD2 aligns across 12 bases. The CDR3 loop spans 17 amino acids. The junction had 8 bases not matched to a gene; V was cut back by 4 bases and J by 3 bases. CDR1 is SGHVS and CDR2 is FQNEAQ in the germline V gene. The CDR3 loop is CASSSQTSGRRTDTQYF. The CDR3 nucleotides are TGTGCCAGCAGCTCCCAGACTAGCGGGAGAAGAACAGATACGCAGTATTTT.

The gene calls are TRBV10-3 and TRBJ1-6; the D gene is possibly TRBD1 (5 bases). The V and J ends lost 5 bases and 8 bases respectively, with 13 bases between them. Germline CDR1 ENHRY, CDR2 SYGVKD. This CDR3 contains 14 residues. In DNA, the CDR3 is TGTGCCATCAGTACGGGCCCGGGGGATTCACCCCTCCACTTT. Translated, it gives CAISTGPGDSPLHF.

The chain is built from TRBV10-3 and TRBJ1-4; D is ambiguous. Germline loops: CDR1 ENHRY, CDR2 SYGVKD. This CDR3 is built from 13 residues. Trimming cost V 3 bases and J 4 bases, with 6 bases left between them. Here the CDR3 DNA reads TGTGCCATCAGTGACAGGCTTAATGAAAAACTGTTTTTT. Amino acid sequence: CAISDRLNEKLFF.

The chain links TRBV6-1 to TRBJ2-7; D is possibly TRBD2 (6 bases). The length of the CDR3 is 16 residues. The V end lost 4 bases, the J end lost 2 bases, and 18 bases lay between the germline ends. CDR1 is MNHNS, CDR2 SASEGT, per germline. The CDR3 spells CASSGTRGGAAYEQYF. In nucleotides, the CDR3 is TGTGCCAGCAGTGGGACGAGGGGCGGGGCTGCCTACGAGCAGTACTTC.

CDR3 sequence (DNA): TGTGCTAGTGGTTTGGTACAAACAGGGGGCCCCAAGACCCAGTACTTC. Its translation is CASGLVQTGGPKTQYF. The chain uses TRBV12-5 and TRBJ2-5; 9 bases align to TRBD1. Trimming cost V 0 bases and J 6 bases; bases outside gene matches: 8. This CDR3 region has 16 residues. CDR1 LGHNT and CDR2 FRNRAP come from the germline V gene.

The chain recombines TRBV4-3 with TRBJ2-7, with unresolved D. This CDR3 is 14 amino acids long. The germline V gene encodes CDR1 LGHNA and CDR2 YSLEER. Trimming cost V 1 base and J 7 bases, with 14 bases left between them. This CDR3 reads CASSQGAPVEEQYF. CDR3 DNA sequence: TGCGCCAGCAGCCAAGGAGCGCCGGTGGAAGAGCAGTACTTC.

The CDR3: CASSQDPGVKGQRTDTQYF. The CDR3 coding sequence is TGTGCCAGCAGCCAAGATCCGGGGGTGAAGGGGCAACGCACAGATACGCAGTATTTT. The chain employs TRBV14 and TRBJ2-3, with D tentatively TRBD2 (6 bases). Per the germline V gene, CDR1 is SGHDN and CDR2 is FVKESK. Deletions cut 0 bases from V and 1 base from J, with 20 bases between. The CDR3 spans 19 residues. Full variable domain (outside the CDR3, taken from reference TRBV14 and TRBJ2-3): EAGVTQFPSHSVIEKGQTVTLRCDPISGHDNLYWYRRVMGKEIKFLLHFVKESKQDESGMPNNRFLAERTGGTYSTLKVQPAELEDSGVYFCASSQDPGVKGQRTDTQYFGPGTRLTVL.

The rearrangement links TRBV5-4 to TRBJ1-6; TRBD1 is a possible D gene (5 bases). The V end was cut by 0 bases, the J end by 7 bases, with 11 bases between. CDR1 is SGHNT and CDR2 is YYREEE in the germline V gene (reference sequence). The CDR3 length is 15 residues. CDR3 sequence (DNA): TGTGCCAGCAGCTTGGAGACTCGGGGGAATTCACCCCTCCACTTT. Amino acids: CASSLETRGNSPLHF. Full variable domain (remainder filled in from reference TRBV5-4 and TRBJ1-6): ETGVTQSPTHLIKTRGQQVTLRCSSQSGHNTVSWYQQALGQGPQFIFQYYREEENGRGNFPPRFSGLQFPNYSSELNVNALELDDSALYLCASSLETRGNSPLHFGNGTRLTVT.

The rearrangement links TRBV15 to TRBJ2-6; the match to TRBD1 covers 7 bases. Trimming at V came to 0 bases and at J to 0 bases, leaving 11 bases not matched to a gene. This CDR3 spans 20 amino acids. The germline V gene encodes CDR1 LNHNV and CDR2 YYDKDF (reference sequence). The CDR3 is CATSRDRGNRGPSGANVLTF. The CDR3 coding sequence is TGTGCCACCAGCAGAGATCGGGGAAACAGGGGTCCCTCTGGGGCCAACGTCCTGACTTTC.

Here the CDR3 reads CASSLGGAANEKLFF. Here the CDR3 DNA reads TGTGCCAGCAGCTTAGGGGGGGCGGCTAATGAAAAACTGTTTTTT. The chain joins TRBV13 to TRBJ1-4, with TRBD1 as a possible D gene (6 bases). The V and J ends lost 0 bases and 3 bases respectively, with 8 bases between them. Per germline, CDR1 PRHDT and CDR2 FYEKMQ (reference sequence). CDR3 length: 15 residues.